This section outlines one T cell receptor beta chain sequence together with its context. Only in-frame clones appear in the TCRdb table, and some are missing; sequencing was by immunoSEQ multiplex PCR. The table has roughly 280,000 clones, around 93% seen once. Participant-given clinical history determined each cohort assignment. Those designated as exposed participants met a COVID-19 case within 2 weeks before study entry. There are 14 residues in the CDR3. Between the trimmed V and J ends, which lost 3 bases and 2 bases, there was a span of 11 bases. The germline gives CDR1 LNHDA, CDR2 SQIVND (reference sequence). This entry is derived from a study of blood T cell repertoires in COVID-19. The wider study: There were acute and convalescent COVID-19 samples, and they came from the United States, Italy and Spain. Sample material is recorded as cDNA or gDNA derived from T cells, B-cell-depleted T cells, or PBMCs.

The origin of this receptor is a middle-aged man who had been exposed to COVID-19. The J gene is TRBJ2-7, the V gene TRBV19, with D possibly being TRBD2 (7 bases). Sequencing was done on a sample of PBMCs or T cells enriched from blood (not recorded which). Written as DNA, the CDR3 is TGTGCCAGTAGTATGGGGGGGCCTCCCTACGAGCAGTACTTC. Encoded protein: CASSMGGPPYEQYF. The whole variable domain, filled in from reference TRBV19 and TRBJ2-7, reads DGGITQSPKYLFRKEGQNVTLSCEQNLNHDAMYWYRQDPGQGLRLIYYSQIVNDFQKGDIAEGYSVSREKKESFPLTVTSAQKNPTAFYLCASSMGGPPYEQYFGPGTRLTVT.